This T cell receptor beta chain was retrieved from a study of read filtering for tumor transcriptome and immune sequencing. This library used about 360 ng RNA and molecular barcoded adaptors spanning alpha/delta and beta/gamma chains. Via MiXCR, TCRdb re-called the reads, giving one row per CDR3 protein. The sample yields 50,000 to 65,000 distinct CDR3 sequences, about 21% seen once. Study-level findings and limits: This fraction held mixed bone marrow immune cells after CD138-negative sorting.

With regard to this clonotype: The antigen remains unidentified.

From germline, CDR1 is LGHNT and CDR2 FRNRAP. This CDR3 region has 12 residues. V was cut by 0 bases and J by 5 bases, with 4 bases left in between. This receptor was obtained from a donor aged 40 or over with multiple myeloma. Sequencing was done on a sample of a population of CD138-negative cells sorted from bone marrow. This chain links TRBV12-5 with TRBJ1-1; the D is unclear. DNA of the CDR3: TGTGCTAGTGGTTTGGTCGTAACTGAAGCTTTCTTT. Encoded protein: CASGLVVTEAFF.